This entry lists 25 T cell receptor beta chains sequenced from one sample in a study of cytomegalovirus exposure and HLA in healthy donors. PCR involved 60 Vbeta and 13 Jbeta primers. Assay: immunoSEQ multiplex PCR; the TCRdb copy retains only in-frame clones and omits some. The sample lists hundreds of thousands of clones, around 80% occurring once. The source material was PBMCs. These receptor sequences come from a woman aged 55-70 years in good health and CMV-seropositive.

This clone was detected only once. The chain has TRBV6-5 and TRBJ1-1; D is unclear. Trimming left V 5 bases short and J 3 bases short, with 10 bases between. Germline V gene sequence: CDR1 MNHEY, CDR2 SVGAGI. CDR3 length: 13 residues. The CDR3 sequence is CASSPPGYTEAFF. The CDR3 DNA follows: TGTGCCAGCAGTCCCCCGGGTTACACTGAAGCTTTCTTT.

This clone was detected a few times. Germline is not matched at one junction end, which may reflect a read error. The chain joins TRBV5-1 to TRBJ2-1, with TRBD2 identical over 9 bases. Germline values: CDR1 SGHRS, CDR2 YFSETQ. The CDR3 covers 14 residues. The CDR3 protein is CASTLAGGDNEQFF. Written as DNA, the CDR3 is TGCGCCAGCACCTTGGCGGGGGGGGACAATGAGCAGTTCTTC.

The rearrangement uses TRBV5-1 and TRBJ1-2, with D possibly TRBD1 on 5 matching bases. The germline CDR1 and CDR2 sequences are SGHRS and YFSETQ. This CDR3 is built from 14 residues. V lost 4 bases and J 0 bases, leaving 10 bases between the germline ends. In nucleotides, the CDR3 is TGCGCCAGCAGCCCGGACACGCCTAACTATGGCTACACCTTC. Translating it yields CASSPDTPNYGYTF.

The chain is built from TRBV15 and TRBJ1-1; D is perhaps TRBD1 (5 bases). V lost 0 bases to trimming and J lost 11 bases, with 13 bases between them. Germline CDR1 LNHNV, CDR2 YYDKDF (reference sequence). This CDR3 is built from 13 residues. Here the CDR3 reads CATSRDRAGGAFF. CDR3 DNA sequence: TGTGCCACCAGCAGAGACAGGGCGGGAGGTGCTTTCTTT.

The chain carries TRBV7-9 and TRBJ1-1, with D perhaps TRBD1 (6 bases). V was trimmed by 5 bases and J by 0 bases, leaving 16 bases between them. Germline CDR1 and CDR2: SEHNR and FQNEAQ (reference sequence). CDR3 length equals 16 residues. This CDR3 is CASSPRQVPMNTEAFF. As DNA, the CDR3 is TGTGCCAGCAGCCCTAGACAGGTACCAATGAACACTGAAGCTTTCTTT.

This chain connects TRBV11-3 to TRBJ2-7, with 7 bases fitting TRBD1. The CDR3 covers 14 residues. CDR1 and CDR2 (germline): SGHNT, YENEEA. J was trimmed by 0 bases and V by 5 bases; bases with no gene match: 4. The CDR3 here is CASSRGQFSYEQYF. DNA of the CDR3: TGTGCCAGCAGCCGGGGACAGTTCTCCTACGAGCAGTACTTC.

V gene TRBV6-4 combines with J gene TRBJ2-1, with 8 nucleotides matching TRBD2. V lost 4 bases, J lost 4 bases, and 12 bases stayed unmatched. Germline V CDR1 and CDR2: MRHNA, SNTAGT. This CDR3 comprises 17 residues. The CDR3 is CASSALSSSGVYNEQFF. The DNA for the CDR3 is TGTGCCAGCAGTGCTTTATCAAGTAGCGGGGTTTACAATGAGCAGTTCTTC.

This rearrangement joins TRBV7-9 to TRBJ1-5; D is perhaps TRBD1 (6 bases). Germline CDR1 SEHNR, CDR2 FQNEAQ (reference sequence). This CDR3 has 14 residues. Trimming removed 5 bases at V and 7 bases at J, with 15 bases between. The CDR3: CASSIQGREQPQHF. The CDR3 nucleotides read TGTGCCAGCAGCATACAGGGTAGGGAACAGCCCCAGCATTTT. Looking up the rest from reference TRBV7-9 and TRBJ1-5 gives the full variable domain: DTGVSQNPRHKITKRGQNVTFRCDPISEHNRLYWYRQTLGQGPEFLTYFQNEAQLEKSRLLSDRFSAERPKGSFSTLEIQRTEQGDSAMYLCASSIQGREQPQHFGDGTRLSIL.

This rearrangement joins TRBV7-2 to TRBJ1-6; a weak D match, TRBD1 (5 bases). V dropped 1 base and J dropped 9 bases, with 16 bases sitting between them. The length of the CDR3 is 16 residues. Per the germline V gene, CDR1 is SGHTA and CDR2 is FQGNSA. CDR3 residues: CASSLVGAGSGSPLHF. DNA of the CDR3: TGTGCCAGCAGCTTAGTTGGGGCAGGGTCGGGTTCACCCCTCCACTTT.

CDR3 loop: CASSLALRGQDEQFF. The CDR3 DNA sequence: TGCGCCAGCAGCTTGGCCCTGAGGGGGCAGGATGAGCAGTTCTTC. The V and J genes are TRBV5-1 and TRBJ2-1, with TRBD1 matching over 7 bases. The V segment lost 0 bases and the J segment 8 bases; nucleotides outside the gene matches: 8. This CDR3 contains 15 residues. Germline lookup yields CDR1 SGHRS and CDR2 YFSETQ.

The genes are TRBV25-1 and TRBJ2-1; 14 positions match TRBD2. Germline trimming cut 3 bases from V and 9 bases from J; bases unmatched to any gene: 7. The length of the CDR3 is 16 residues. Germline CDR1 and CDR2: MGHDK and SYGVNS. CDR3 in amino acids: CASSDPEGLAGVEQFF. The DNA for the CDR3 is TGTGCCAGCAGTGACCCTGAGGGACTAGCGGGAGTTGAGCAGTTCTTC.

This chain joins TRBV11-2 and TRBJ2-5; 7 positions agree with TRBD2. J gave up 10 bases and V 3 bases, and 11 bases lay outside the gene matches. This CDR3 has 14 residues. Germline V gene sequence: CDR1 SGHAT, CDR2 FQNNGV. CDR3 amino acids: CASSLGSGGVNQYF. The DNA for the CDR3 is TGTGCCAGCAGCTTGGGGTCGGGGGGAGTGAACCAGTACTTC.

The V and J genes are TRBV6-5 and TRBJ2-7; D is perhaps TRBD1 (6 bases). CDR1 MNHEY and CDR2 SVGAGI come from the germline V gene. The CDR3 extends over 13 amino acids. Trimming removed 6 bases at V and 3 bases at J, with 12 bases between. CDR3: CASRRGQHYEQYF. The CDR3 DNA reads TGTGCCAGCAGGCGAGGACAGCACTACGAGCAGTACTTC.

The chain joins TRBV2 to TRBJ2-2; the match to TRBD1 covers 9 bases. CDR3 length: 12 amino acids. The V gene's germline CDR1 is SNHLY and CDR2 FYNNEI. The V and J ends lost 5 bases and 9 bases, in that order; junction bases with no gene match: 1. Written as DNA, the CDR3 is TGTGCCAGCAGTACAGGGGGCCGGGAGCTGTTTTTT. This gives the protein CASSTGGRELFF.

The chain uses TRBV5-6 and TRBJ1-6; TRBD1 might be the D (5 bases). V lost 3 bases, J lost 1 base, and 8 bases lay in between. There are 15 residues in the CDR3. CDR1 is SGHDT and CDR2 is YYEEEE in the germline V gene. CDR3 in DNA: TGTGCCAGCAGCTCAAGGGGATCCTATAATTCACCCCTCCACTTT. This gives the protein CASSSRGSYNSPLHF.

The V and J genes are TRBV28 and TRBJ2-1; tentatively, D is TRBD1 (5 bases). The CDR3 is made up of 15 amino acids. Trimming took 1 base from V and 3 from J, leaving 10 bases between them. Germline V gives CDR1 MDHEN, CDR2 SYDVKM. In DNA, the CDR3 is TGTGCCAGCAGTTTATCAGGGTTTGGCTACAATGAGCAGTTCTTC. It yields the protein CASSLSGFGYNEQFF.

The chain combines TRBV18 with TRBJ1-3, with D maybe TRBD1 (5 bases). The germline V gene has CDR1 KGHSH and CDR2 LQKENI. Trimming shortened V by 1 base and J by 0 bases, and 13 bases separated the two germline ends. CDR3 length equals 17 residues. CDR3 residues: CASSPRAGMSSGNTIYF. The CDR3 bases are TGTGCCAGCTCACCACGGGCAGGGATGAGCTCTGGAAACACCATATATTTT.

The table lists this clone with a count of one. The CDR3 nucleotides are TGTGCCAGCAGCTTGCGGGGGAGCTACAATGAGCAGTTCTTC. Its translation: CASSLRGSYNEQFF. This chain uses TRBV5-6 with TRBJ2-1; perhaps TRBD2 as D (6 bases). The CDR3 length is 14 residues. CDR1 is SGHDT, CDR2 YYEEEE, per germline. Trimming pared 1 base from V and 3 bases from J, leaving 8 bases between.

The V call is TRBV30, the J call TRBJ1-2, with D possibly being TRBD1 (6 bases). Germline values: CDR1 GTSNPN, CDR2 SVGIG (reference sequence). CDR3 size: 13 residues. V shed 2 bases and J shed 7 bases, with 14 bases lying between them. The CDR3 spells CAWSWQGIPGYTF. The CDR3 DNA is TGTGCCTGGAGTTGGCAGGGGATTCCTGGCTACACCTTC.

A single count supports this clone. The gene calls are TRBV10-3 and TRBJ2-3; 7 nucleotides align to TRBD2. V was clipped by 1 base and J by 7 bases; unmatched bases: 14. CDR3 length: 17 amino acids. Germline V lookup: CDR1 ENHRY, CDR2 SYGVKD. The CDR3 here is CAISEYGTTSLENTQYF. The CDR3 nucleotides read TGTGCCATCAGTGAGTACGGGACTACCTCTTTGGAGAATACGCAGTATTTT.

The gene calls are TRBV10-3 and TRBJ2-7; 8 bases align to TRBD2. This CDR3 spans 12 amino acids. The junction had 6 bases not matched to a gene; V was cut back by 9 bases and J by 5 bases. The germline V gene encodes CDR1 ENHRY and CDR2 SYGVKD. CDR3 region: CAMRGAGDEQYF. Here the CDR3 DNA reads TGTGCCATGAGAGGAGCGGGAGACGAGCAGTACTTC.

The V gene is TRBV9, the J gene TRBJ2-3, with 7 nucleotides matching TRBD2. Unmatched junction bases numbered 8, after V lost 4 bases and J lost 6 bases. Germline V gene sequence: CDR1 SGDLS, CDR2 YYNGEE. The CDR3 runs to 14 residues. CDR3 nucleotide sequence: TGTGCCAGCAGCTTAGAAACCGGGGGGGATACGCAGTATTTT. Protein sequence: CASSLETGGDTQYF.

The V call is TRBV7-2, the J call TRBJ2-7; 7 nucleotides agree with TRBD1. The germline V gene has CDR1 SGHTA and CDR2 FQGNSA. The CDR3 runs to 14 residues. The junction had 4 bases not matched to a gene; V was cut back by 3 bases and J by 2 bases. CDR3 sequence reads: CASSFGDRAYEQYF. CDR3 DNA: TGTGCCAGCAGCTTCGGGGACAGAGCCTACGAGCAGTACTTC. The full variable domain, completed using reference TRBV7-2 and TRBJ2-7, is GAGVSQSPSNKVTEKGKDVELRCDPISGHTALYWYRQSLGQGLEFLIYFQGNSAPDKSGLPSDRFSAERTGGSVSTLTIQRTQQEDSAVYLCASSFGDRAYEQYFGPGTRLTVT.

About this clone: Germline is not matched at one junction end, which may reflect a read error. The gene calls are TRBV7-2 and TRBJ1-4, with TRBD1 matching over 7 bases. Germline CDR1 is SGHTA and CDR2 is FQGNSA. CDR3 length: 15 residues. The CDR3, as DNA: TGTGCCAGCAGCTTAGCGGGGACAGCAAATGGAAAACTGTTTTTT. It specifies CASSLAGTANGKLFF.

This rearrangement joins TRBV18 to TRBJ2-7; D ambiguous. This CDR3 is built from 14 residues. CDR1 KGHSH and CDR2 LQKENI come from the germline V gene. Trimming took 2 bases from V and 3 from J, leaving 11 bases between them. The CDR3 DNA reads TGTGCCAGCTCACCAAATGCACTCAACTACGAGCAGTACTTC. This translates into CASSPNALNYEQYF.